The following is a T cell receptor (beta chain) sequence with its context. Its antigen is unknown. This specimen comes from a study of long-term antiretroviral therapy in people with HIV. Researchers ran immunoSEQ v3.0 at survey level. Data came from immunoSEQ multiplex PCR; TCRdb stores just in-frame clones and leaves some out. The sample has about 22,000 clones, around 80% seen once. The CDR3 sequence is 14 residues long. Trimming shortened V by 3 bases and J by 3 bases, and 8 bases separated the two germline ends. CDR1 is SEHNR and CDR2 is FQNEAQ in the germline V gene (reference sequence). All donors provided no fewer than one pre-ART and no fewer than two post-ART PBMC samples. Study-level findings and limits: Viral resistance, ART adherence and therapy changes all lacked available data. Against controls, HIV repertoires showed narrower ranges of CDR3 length.

The chain has TRBV7-9 and TRBJ1-4; no definite D call. This receptor was taken from a middle-aged woman with HIV. This sample comprised unsorted PBMCs, obtained 1.2 years after starting antiretroviral therapy. This chain's CDR3 is CASSFPSSNEKLFF. The CDR3 DNA follows: TGTGCCAGCAGCTTCCCCAGCTCTAATGAAAAACTGTTTTTT.